This entry features one T cell receptor beta chain sequence. This record comes from a study of OX40 agonist ivuxolimab in advanced cancers. Overall study: Three individuals attained partial responses, comprising one hepatocellular carcinoma case and two cutaneous melanoma cases.

Sequenced by immunoSEQ multiplex PCR; TCRdb stores in-frame clones only, minus some. The sample consists of around 90,000 clones, 90% to 95% of them appearing once. The CDR3 extends over 15 amino acids. Germline CDR1 reads MDHEN; CDR2 reads SYDVKM. The V and J ends lost 3 bases and 9 bases respectively, with 18 bases between them. The TCR was taken from an adult with an advanced solid tumor such as melanoma, head and neck, liver or kidney cancer. Sequencing used CD4+ or CD8+ T cells sorted from blood, obtained in a trial of the OX40 agonist ivuxolimab. V gene TRBV28 combines with J gene TRBJ1-5, with D perhaps TRBD1 (6 bases). For the CDR3, the DNA is TGTGCCAGCAGTTTGGGTAGGTCAGGGGAGCCGCCCCAGCATTTT. Protein sequence: CASSLGRSGEPPQHF.